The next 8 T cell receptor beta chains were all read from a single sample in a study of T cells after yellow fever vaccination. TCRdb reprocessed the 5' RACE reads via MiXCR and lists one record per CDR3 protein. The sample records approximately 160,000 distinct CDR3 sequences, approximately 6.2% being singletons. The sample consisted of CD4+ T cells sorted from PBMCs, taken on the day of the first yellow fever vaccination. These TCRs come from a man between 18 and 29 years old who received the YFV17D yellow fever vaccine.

The CDR3 protein is CAISEGAGGTGELFF. The CDR3 DNA is TGTGCCATCAGCGAGGGGGCAGGGGGAACCGGGGAGCTGTTTTTT. This chain joins TRBV10-3 and TRBJ2-2; 7 positions agree with TRBD1. This CDR3 has 15 amino acids. Trimming removed 6 bases from V and 5 bases from J; junction bases left unmatched: 9. Germline V gives CDR1 ENHRY, CDR2 SYGVKD.

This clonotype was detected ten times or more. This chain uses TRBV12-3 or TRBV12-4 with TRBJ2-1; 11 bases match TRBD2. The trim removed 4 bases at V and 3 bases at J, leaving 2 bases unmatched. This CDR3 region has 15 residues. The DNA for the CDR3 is TGTGCCAGCAGTTCTAGCGGGGGGTTCTACAATGAGCAGTTCTTC. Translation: CASSSSGGFYNEQFF.

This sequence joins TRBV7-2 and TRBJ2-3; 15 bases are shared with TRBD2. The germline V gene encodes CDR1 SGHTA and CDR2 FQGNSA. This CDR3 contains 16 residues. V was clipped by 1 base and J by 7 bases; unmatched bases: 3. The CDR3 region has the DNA TGTGCCAGCAGCTTAGTGGGACTAGCGGGGGGCAATACGCAGTATTTT. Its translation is CASSLVGLAGGNTQYF. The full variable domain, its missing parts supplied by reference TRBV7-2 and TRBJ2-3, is GAGVSQSPSNKVTEKGKDVELRCDPISGHTALYWYRQSLGQGLEFLIYFQGNSAPDKSGLPSDRFSAERTGGSVSTLTIQRTQQEDSAVYLCASSLVGLAGGNTQYFGPGTRLTVL.

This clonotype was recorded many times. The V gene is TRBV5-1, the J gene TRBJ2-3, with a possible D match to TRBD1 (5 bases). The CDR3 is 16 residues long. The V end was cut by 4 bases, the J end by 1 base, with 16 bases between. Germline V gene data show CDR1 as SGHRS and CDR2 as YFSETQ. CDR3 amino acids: CASSPGHEMGTDTQYF. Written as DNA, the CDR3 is TGCGCCAGCAGCCCTGGACACGAGATGGGCACAGATACGCAGTATTTT.

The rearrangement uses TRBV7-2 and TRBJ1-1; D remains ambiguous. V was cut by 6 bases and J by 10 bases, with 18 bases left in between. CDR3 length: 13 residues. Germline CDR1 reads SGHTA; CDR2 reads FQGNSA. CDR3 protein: CASRIPGATRAFF. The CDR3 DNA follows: TGTGCCAGCAGGATCCCCGGAGCCACCAGAGCTTTCTTT.

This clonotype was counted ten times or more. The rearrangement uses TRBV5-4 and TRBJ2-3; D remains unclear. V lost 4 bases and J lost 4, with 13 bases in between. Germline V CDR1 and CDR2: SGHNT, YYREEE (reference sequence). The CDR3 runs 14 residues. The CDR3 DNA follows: TGTGCCAGCAGCCCCACGTCGGGTCCAGATACGCAGTATTTT. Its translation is CASSPTSGPDTQYF.

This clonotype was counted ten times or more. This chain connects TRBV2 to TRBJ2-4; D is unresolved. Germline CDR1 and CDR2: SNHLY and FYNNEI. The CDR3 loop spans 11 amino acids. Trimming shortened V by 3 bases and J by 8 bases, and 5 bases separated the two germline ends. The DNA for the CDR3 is TGTGCCAGCAGTGATGGATACATTCAGTACTTC. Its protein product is CASSDGYIQYF.

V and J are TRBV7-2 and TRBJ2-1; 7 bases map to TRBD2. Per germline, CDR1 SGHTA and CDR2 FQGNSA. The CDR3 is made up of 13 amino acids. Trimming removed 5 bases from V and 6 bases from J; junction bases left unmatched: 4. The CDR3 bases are TGTGCCAGCAGCCGCAGGGAGGGCAATGAGCAGTTCTTC. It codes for CASSRREGNEQFF. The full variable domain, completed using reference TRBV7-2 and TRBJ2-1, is GAGVSQSPSNKVTEKGKDVELRCDPISGHTALYWYRQSLGQGLEFLIYFQGNSAPDKSGLPSDRFSAERTGGSVSTLTIQRTQQEDSAVYLCASSRREGNEQFFGPGTRLTVL.